This T cell receptor (beta chain) was recovered during a study of blood T cell repertoires in COVID-19. In its sample, this clone was seen a few times. Using immunoSEQ multiplex PCR, the repertoire was profiled, and TCRdb retains in-frame clones only, with some absent. This table holds some 340,000 clones, 80% to 85% found once. Participants were aged roughly 18 to 90 years, lived in under 25 US areas, and enrolled virtually. CDR1 is GTSNPN, CDR2 SVGIG, per germline (reference sequence). This CDR3 spans 16 amino acids. V lost 1 base to trimming and J lost 3 bases; unmatched junction nucleotides: 11. The source of this sequence is a woman in her forties or fifties who had recovered from COVID-19. V gene TRBV30 combines with J gene TRBJ1-1; 7 bases agree with TRBD1. The sequencing sample was made of PBMCs or T cells enriched from blood (not recorded which). The chain's CDR3 is CAWSGTGPNGDTEAFF. The CDR3 region has the DNA TGTGCCTGGAGTGGGACAGGACCCAACGGGGACACTGAAGCTTTCTTT.